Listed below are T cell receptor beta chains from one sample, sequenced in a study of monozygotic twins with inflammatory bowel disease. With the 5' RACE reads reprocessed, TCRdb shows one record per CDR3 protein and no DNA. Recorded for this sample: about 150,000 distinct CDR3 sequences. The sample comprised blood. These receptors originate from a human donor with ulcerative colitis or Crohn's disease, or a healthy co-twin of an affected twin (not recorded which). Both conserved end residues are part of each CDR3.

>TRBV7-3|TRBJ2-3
CASSFGPPGDTQYF
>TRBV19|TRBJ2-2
CASKFAGELFF
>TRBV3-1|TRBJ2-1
CASSQDLGSVDEQFF
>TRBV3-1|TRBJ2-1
CASSQVAEGYNEQFF
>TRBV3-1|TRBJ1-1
CASSITGTATNTEAFF
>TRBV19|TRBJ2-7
CATSFTSGSTYEQYF
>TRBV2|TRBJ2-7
CASSEALQLASSYEQYF
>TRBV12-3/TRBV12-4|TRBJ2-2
CASSLGTGLAGELFF
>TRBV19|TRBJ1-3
CASSTSGTDSGNTIYF
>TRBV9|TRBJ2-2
CASSRETSGTLRTGELFF
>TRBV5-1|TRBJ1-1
CASSSRISGGNTEAFF
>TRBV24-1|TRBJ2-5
CATSDSGTGEETQYF
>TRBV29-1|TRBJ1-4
CSAWGRMEKLFF
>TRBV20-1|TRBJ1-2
CSARDDRRAYGYTF
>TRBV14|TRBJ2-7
CASSQDPGQPWDEQYF
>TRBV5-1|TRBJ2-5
CASSWTSEETQYF
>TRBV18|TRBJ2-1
CASSPTFRLAPGEQFF
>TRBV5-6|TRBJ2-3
CASSLYDTQYF
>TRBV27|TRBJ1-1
CASSRDRRGTEAFF
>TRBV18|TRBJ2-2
CASSPSNGELFF
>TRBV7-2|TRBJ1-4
CASSLYNRGNEKLFF
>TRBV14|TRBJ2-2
CASSQVRGIMNTGELFF
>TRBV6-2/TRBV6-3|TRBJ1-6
CASNKDRGHLSPLHF
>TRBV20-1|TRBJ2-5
CSAGIQETQYF
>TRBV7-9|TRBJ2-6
CAIAGANVLTF
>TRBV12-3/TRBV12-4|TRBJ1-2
CASSPTPLDVYGYTF
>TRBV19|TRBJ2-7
CASSVDRGSYEQYF
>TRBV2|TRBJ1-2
CASSGPTGANYGYTF
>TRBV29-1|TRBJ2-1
CSVDHSGGGANEQFF
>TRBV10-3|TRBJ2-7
CAIRDRLHEQYF
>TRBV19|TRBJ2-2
CASSTGREGMTGELFF
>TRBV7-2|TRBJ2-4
CASSLTSRVAKNIQYF
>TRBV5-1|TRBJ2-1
CASSLRTAGPSNYNEQFF
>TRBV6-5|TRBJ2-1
CASSYRDTDNEQFF
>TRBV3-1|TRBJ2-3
CASSPHSTASTDTQYF
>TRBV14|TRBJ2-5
CASSQVGRKLQETQYF
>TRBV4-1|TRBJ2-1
CASSWGAGAYNEQFF
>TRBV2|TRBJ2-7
CASSEEGGTFAYEQYF
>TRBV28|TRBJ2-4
CASRQGSTLAKNIQYF
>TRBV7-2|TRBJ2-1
CASLQEDRYNEQFF
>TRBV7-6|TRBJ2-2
CASSQLTSGSAGELFF
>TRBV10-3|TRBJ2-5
CALGGQGETQYF